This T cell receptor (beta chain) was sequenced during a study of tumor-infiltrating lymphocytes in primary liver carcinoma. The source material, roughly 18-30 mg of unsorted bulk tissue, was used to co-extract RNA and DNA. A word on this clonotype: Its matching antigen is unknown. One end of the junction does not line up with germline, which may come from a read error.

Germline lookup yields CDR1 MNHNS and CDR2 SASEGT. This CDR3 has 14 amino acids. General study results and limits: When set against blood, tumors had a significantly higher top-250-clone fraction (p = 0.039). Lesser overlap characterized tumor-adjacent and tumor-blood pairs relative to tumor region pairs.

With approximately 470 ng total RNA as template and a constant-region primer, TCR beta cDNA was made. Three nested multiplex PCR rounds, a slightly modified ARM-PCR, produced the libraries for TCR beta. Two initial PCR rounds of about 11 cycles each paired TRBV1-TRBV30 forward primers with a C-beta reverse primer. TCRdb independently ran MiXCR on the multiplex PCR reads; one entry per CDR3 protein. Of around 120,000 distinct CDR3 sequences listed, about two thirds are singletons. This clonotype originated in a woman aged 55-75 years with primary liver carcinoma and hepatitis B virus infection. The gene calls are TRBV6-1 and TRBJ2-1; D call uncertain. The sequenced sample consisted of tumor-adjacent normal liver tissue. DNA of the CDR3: TGTGCCAGCAGTCGCGTAGGTTCGTTCAATGAACAGTTCTTC. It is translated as CASSRVGSFNEQFF.